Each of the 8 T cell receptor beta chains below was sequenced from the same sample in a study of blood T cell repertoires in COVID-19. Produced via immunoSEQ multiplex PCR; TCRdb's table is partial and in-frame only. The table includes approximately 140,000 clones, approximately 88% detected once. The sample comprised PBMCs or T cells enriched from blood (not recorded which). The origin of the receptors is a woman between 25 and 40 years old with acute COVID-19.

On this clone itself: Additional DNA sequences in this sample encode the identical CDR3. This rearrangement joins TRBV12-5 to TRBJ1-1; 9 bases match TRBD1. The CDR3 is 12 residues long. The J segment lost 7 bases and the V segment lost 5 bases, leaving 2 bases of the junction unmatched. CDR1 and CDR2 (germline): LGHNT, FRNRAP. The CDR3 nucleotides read TGTGCTAGTGGTGCGGACAGGGGTGAAGCTTTCTTT. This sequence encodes CASGADRGEAFF.

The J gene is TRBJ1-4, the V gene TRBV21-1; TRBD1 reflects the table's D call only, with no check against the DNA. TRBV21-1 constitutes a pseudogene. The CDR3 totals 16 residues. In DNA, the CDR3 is TGTGCCAGCAGCCCGGTTTTGACAGCAACTAATGAAAAACTGTTTTTT. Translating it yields CASSPVLTATNEKLFF.

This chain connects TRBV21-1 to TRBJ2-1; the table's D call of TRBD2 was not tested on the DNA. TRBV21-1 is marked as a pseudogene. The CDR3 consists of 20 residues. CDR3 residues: CASRNEGTSGRLGSYNEQFF. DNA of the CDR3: TGTGCCAGCAGGAACGAGGGGACTAGCGGGAGGTTGGGGTCCTACAATGAGCAGTTCTTC.

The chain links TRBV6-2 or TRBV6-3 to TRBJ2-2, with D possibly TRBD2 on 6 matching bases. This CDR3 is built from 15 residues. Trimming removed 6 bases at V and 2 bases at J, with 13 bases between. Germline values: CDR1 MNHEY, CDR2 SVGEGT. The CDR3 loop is CASSRGLTNTGELFF. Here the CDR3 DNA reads TGTGCCAGCAGCCGGGGACTTACTAACACCGGGGAGCTGTTTTTT.

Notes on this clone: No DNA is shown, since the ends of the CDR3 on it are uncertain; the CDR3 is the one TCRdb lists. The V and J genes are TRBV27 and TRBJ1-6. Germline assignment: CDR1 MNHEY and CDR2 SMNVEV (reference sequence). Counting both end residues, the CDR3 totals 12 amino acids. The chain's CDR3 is CASSSSGRGLHF.

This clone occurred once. The chain's CDR3 is CASSLGLAVNEQFF. The CDR3 nucleotides read TGTGCCAGCAGTTTAGGACTAGCGGTGAATGAGCAGTTCTTC. The chain carries TRBV28 and TRBJ2-1; 10 positions agree with TRBD2. Trimming cost V 2 bases and J 7 bases; bases outside gene matches: 2. CDR3 length: 14 amino acids. Per the germline V gene, CDR1 is MDHEN and CDR2 is SYDVKM.

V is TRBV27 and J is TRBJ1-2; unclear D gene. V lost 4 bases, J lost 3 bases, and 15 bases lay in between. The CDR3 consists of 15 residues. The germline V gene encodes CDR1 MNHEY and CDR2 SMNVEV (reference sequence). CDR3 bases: TGTGCCAGCAGTTCCGGCGGTGGCACTTACTATGGCTACACCTTC. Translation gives CASSSGGGTYYGYTF.

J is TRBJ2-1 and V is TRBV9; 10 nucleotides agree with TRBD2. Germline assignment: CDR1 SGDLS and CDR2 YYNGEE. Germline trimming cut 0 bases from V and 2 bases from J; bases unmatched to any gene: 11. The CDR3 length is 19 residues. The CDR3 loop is CASSVGTLAGVGTYNEQFF. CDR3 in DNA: TGTGCCAGCAGCGTAGGTACCCTAGCGGGAGTAGGGACCTACAATGAGCAGTTCTTC.